The rows below give T cell receptor beta chains drawn from one sample of a study of T cell responses to AZD1222 COVID-19 vaccine. TCRdb's table, derived via immunoSEQ multiplex PCR, lists solely in-frame clones and lacks some. Here the sample spans roughly 36,000 clones, 85% to 90% being singletons. Sample: peripheral blood, taken on day 0 of AZD1222 vaccination. Every receptor here comes from an adult in good health. Each CDR3 is given with its conserved first and last residue. The order of the fields is CDR3 length, clone size, J gene, V gene, D gene, CDR3 protein, CDR3 DNA. D genes are given only for firm matches. Not all rows give a size; the values are once, few, many and, for expanded clones, a class.

cdr3_length: 13; clone_size: NA; j_call: TRBJ2-5; v_call: TRBV6-5; d_call: NA; cdr3_aa: CASLGGLQETQYF; cdr3_nt: TGTGCCTCTCTGGGGGGACTGCAAGAGACCCAGTACTTC
cdr3_length: 14; clone_size: NA; j_call: TRBJ1-2; v_call: TRBV5-4; d_call: NA; cdr3_aa: CASSLDRQNYGYTF; cdr3_nt: TGTGCCAGCAGCTTGGACAGGCAGAACTATGGCTACACCTTC
cdr3_length: 15; clone_size: NA; j_call: TRBJ1-1; v_call: TRBV7-3; d_call: NA; cdr3_aa: CASSLQTIMNTEAFF; cdr3_nt: TGTGCCAGCAGCTTACAGACTATTATGAACACTGAAGCTTTCTTT
cdr3_length: 15; clone_size: NA; j_call: TRBJ1-1; v_call: TRBV28; d_call: NA; cdr3_aa: CASSTPGGGNPEAFF; cdr3_nt: TGTGCCAGCAGTACCCCCGGAGGGGGGAACCCTGAAGCTTTCTTT
cdr3_length: 15; clone_size: NA; j_call: TRBJ2-5; v_call: TRBV15; d_call: TRBD2; cdr3_aa: CATSRGVGGQETQYF; cdr3_nt: TGTGCCACCAGCAGAGGTGTCGGGGGGCAAGAGACCCAGTACTTC
cdr3_length: 14; clone_size: NA; j_call: TRBJ1-6; v_call: TRBV28; d_call: NA; cdr3_aa: CASSLERVNSPLHF; cdr3_nt: TGTGCCAGCAGTTTGGAGCGGGTAAATTCACCCCTCCACTTT
cdr3_length: 14; clone_size: NA; j_call: TRBJ2-5; v_call: TRBV19; d_call: NA; cdr3_aa: CASSIDDIQETQYF; cdr3_nt: TGTGCCAGTAGTATAGATGACATTCAAGAGACCCAGTACTTC
cdr3_length: 15; clone_size: NA; j_call: TRBJ1-5; v_call: TRBV2; d_call: NA; cdr3_aa: CASSEWPGVEQPQHF; cdr3_nt: TGTGCCAGCAGTGAATGGCCAGGGGTAGAGCAGCCCCAGCATTTT
cdr3_length: 11; clone_size: NA; j_call: TRBJ2-3; v_call: TRBV10-3; d_call: NA; cdr3_aa: CAIRGTDTQYF; cdr3_nt: TGTGCCATAAGGGGCACAGATACGCAGTATTTT
cdr3_length: 19; clone_size: NA; j_call: TRBJ1-5; v_call: TRBV15; d_call: TRBD1; cdr3_aa: CATSRRSLGTVYSNQPQHF; cdr3_nt: TGTGCCACCAGCAGACGTTCCCTAGGGACAGTTTATAGCAATCAGCCCCAGCATTTT
cdr3_length: 15; clone_size: NA; j_call: TRBJ1-1; v_call: TRBV29-1; d_call: TRBD1; cdr3_aa: CSVQDRQGVNTEAFF; cdr3_nt: TGCAGCGTTCAAGACCGACAGGGGGTTAACACTGAAGCTTTCTTT
cdr3_length: 13; clone_size: NA; j_call: TRBJ1-1; v_call: TRBV3-1/TRBV3-2; d_call: NA; cdr3_aa: CASSASGDTEAFF; cdr3_nt: TGTGCCAGCAGTGCTTCGGGGGACACTGAAGCTTTCTTT
cdr3_length: 13; clone_size: few; j_call: TRBJ2-7; v_call: TRBV6-6; d_call: TRBD1; cdr3_aa: CASSYSTGDEQYF; cdr3_nt: TGTGCCAGCAGTTACTCGACAGGGGACGAGCAGTACTTC
cdr3_length: 11; clone_size: NA; j_call: TRBJ1-2; v_call: TRBV19; d_call: NA; cdr3_aa: CASSGGYGYTF; cdr3_nt: TGTGCCAGTAGTGGCGGCTATGGCTACACCTTC
cdr3_length: 16; clone_size: once; j_call: TRBJ2-7; v_call: TRBV4-1; d_call: TRBD1; cdr3_aa: CASSQIQGTGTYEQYF; cdr3_nt: TGCGCCAGCAGCCAAATTCAAGGGACAGGGACCTACGAGCAGTACTTC
cdr3_length: 12; clone_size: few; j_call: TRBJ2-7; v_call: TRBV10-3; d_call: NA; cdr3_aa: CAIRDSSYEQYF; cdr3_nt: TGTGCCATCAGGGACAGCTCCTACGAGCAGTACTTC
cdr3_length: 14; clone_size: few; j_call: TRBJ2-7; v_call: TRBV10-3; d_call: TRBD2; cdr3_aa: CAISESGKREGQYF; cdr3_nt: TGTGCCATCAGTGAGTCCGGGAAAAGGGAGGGGCAGTACTTC
cdr3_length: 11; clone_size: few; j_call: TRBJ1-2; v_call: TRBV20-1; d_call: NA; cdr3_aa: CSARDGSGYTF; cdr3_nt: TGCAGTGCTAGAGATGGTTCTGGCTACACCTTC
cdr3_length: 14; clone_size: NA; j_call: TRBJ1-2; v_call: TRBV6-2/TRBV6-3; d_call: NA; cdr3_aa: CASSALIVGYGYTF; cdr3_nt: TGTGCCAGCAGCGCATTAATAGTGGGCTATGGCTACACCTTC
cdr3_length: 15; clone_size: NA; j_call: TRBJ2-3; v_call: TRBV10-1; d_call: TRBD2; cdr3_aa: CASSFSGGASDTQYF; cdr3_nt: TGCGCCAGCTCCTTCAGCGGGGGTGCGTCAGATACGCAGTATTTT
cdr3_length: 16; clone_size: NA; j_call: TRBJ2-1; v_call: TRBV9; d_call: TRBD2; cdr3_aa: CASSVETSGRWNEQFF; cdr3_nt: TGTGCCAGCAGCGTAGAGACCAGCGGGAGGTGGAATGAGCAGTTCTTC
cdr3_length: 16; clone_size: few; j_call: TRBJ2-7; v_call: TRBV4-1; d_call: TRBD2; cdr3_aa: CASSQEFGGSSYEQYF; cdr3_nt: TGCGCCAGCAGCCAAGAGTTCGGGGGGTCCTCCTACGAGCAGTACTTC
cdr3_length: 15; clone_size: NA; j_call: TRBJ2-7; v_call: TRBV3-1/TRBV3-2; d_call: TRBD1; cdr3_aa: CASSQDFQGAYEQYF; cdr3_nt: TGTGCCAGCAGCCAAGATTTCCAGGGGGCCTACGAGCAGTACTTC
cdr3_length: 15; clone_size: NA; j_call: TRBJ2-7; v_call: TRBV6-5; d_call: TRBD1; cdr3_aa: CASSIGQGVSYEQYF; cdr3_nt: TGTGCCAGCTCAATCGGACAGGGGGTTTCCTACGAGCAGTACTTC
cdr3_length: 15; clone_size: NA; j_call: TRBJ2-5; v_call: TRBV9; d_call: TRBD2; cdr3_aa: CASSLSGGARETQYF; cdr3_nt: TGTGCCAGCAGCCTTAGCGGGGGGGCCAGAGAGACCCAGTACTTC
cdr3_length: 16; clone_size: NA; j_call: TRBJ2-3; v_call: TRBV18; d_call: NA; cdr3_aa: CASSRFGAGSTDTQYF; cdr3_nt: TGTGCCAGCTCACGGTTTGGGGCAGGGAGCACAGATACGCAGTATTTT
cdr3_length: 16; clone_size: NA; j_call: TRBJ2-3; v_call: TRBV9; d_call: NA; cdr3_aa: CASSFSRDPGRDTQYF; cdr3_nt: TGTGCCAGCAGCTTTTCACGGGACCCAGGGAGAGATACGCAGTATTTT
cdr3_length: 12; clone_size: NA; j_call: TRBJ1-1; v_call: TRBV5-1; d_call: TRBD1; cdr3_aa: CASSLNRGEAFF; cdr3_nt: TGCGCCAGCAGCTTAAACAGGGGTGAAGCTTTCTTT
cdr3_length: 15; clone_size: NA; j_call: TRBJ1-3; v_call: TRBV2; d_call: NA; cdr3_aa: CASSDGLISGNTIYF; cdr3_nt: TGTGCCAGCAGTGACGGCCTGATCTCTGGAAACACCATATATTTT
cdr3_length: 16; clone_size: once; j_call: TRBJ2-1; v_call: TRBV5-1; d_call: TRBD2; cdr3_aa: CASSPGLDGNYNEQFF; cdr3_nt: TGCGCCAGCAGCCCGGGACTAGATGGAAATTACAATGAGCAGTTCTTC
cdr3_length: 13; clone_size: NA; j_call: TRBJ1-1; v_call: TRBV12-3/TRBV12-4; d_call: NA; cdr3_aa: CASSLGVLLLAFF; cdr3_nt: TGTGCCAGCAGTTTAGGGGTTCTCCTTTTGGCTTTCTTT
cdr3_length: 16; clone_size: NA; j_call: TRBJ2-3; v_call: TRBV28; d_call: TRBD1; cdr3_aa: CASSSPARTGDDTQYF; cdr3_nt: TGTGCCAGCAGTTCCCCCGCTAGGACAGGGGACGATACGCAGTATTTT
cdr3_length: 15; clone_size: once; j_call: TRBJ2-3; v_call: TRBV6-5; d_call: TRBD1; cdr3_aa: CASTLQGQGANTQYF; cdr3_nt: TGTGCCAGCACCCTTCAGGGACAGGGGGCGAATACGCAGTATTTT
cdr3_length: 13; clone_size: NA; j_call: TRBJ2-7; v_call: TRBV12-3/TRBV12-4; d_call: NA; cdr3_aa: CASSLDTGSQKYF; cdr3_nt: TGTGCCAGCAGTTTAGATACAGGGTCCCAGAAGTACTTC
cdr3_length: 11; clone_size: NA; j_call: TRBJ2-7; v_call: TRBV3-1/TRBV3-2; d_call: NA; cdr3_aa: CASSLSREQYF; cdr3_nt: TGTGCCAGCAGTCTCAGTCGCGAGCAGTACTTC
cdr3_length: 15; clone_size: NA; j_call: TRBJ1-4; v_call: TRBV6-5; d_call: NA; cdr3_aa: CASRDSDSPNEKLFF; cdr3_nt: TGTGCCAGCAGGGACTCGGACAGTCCTAATGAAAAACTGTTTTTT
cdr3_length: 16; clone_size: NA; j_call: TRBJ1-3; v_call: TRBV4-1; d_call: NA; cdr3_aa: CASSRALDRSGNTIYF; cdr3_nt: TGCGCCAGCAGCCGAGCCTTGGACAGATCTGGAAACACCATATATTTT
cdr3_length: 14; clone_size: NA; j_call: TRBJ2-1; v_call: TRBV9; d_call: NA; cdr3_aa: CASSVGSTYNEQFF; cdr3_nt: TGTGCCAGCAGCGTAGGGTCCACATACAATGAGCAGTTCTTC
cdr3_length: 11; clone_size: NA; j_call: TRBJ1-2; v_call: TRBV19; d_call: NA; cdr3_aa: CASRLNYGYTF; cdr3_nt: TGTGCCAGCCGACTTAACTATGGCTACACCTTC
cdr3_length: 14; clone_size: few; j_call: TRBJ2-5; v_call: TRBV6-5; d_call: TRBD1; cdr3_aa: CASSHRDRKETQYF; cdr3_nt: TGTGCCAGCAGCCACCGGGACAGGAAAGAGACCCAGTACTTC
cdr3_length: 13; clone_size: NA; j_call: TRBJ1-3; v_call: TRBV2; d_call: NA; cdr3_aa: CASSRTTGNTIYF; cdr3_nt: TGTGCCAGCAGCCGGACAACTGGAAACACCATATATTTT
cdr3_length: 11; clone_size: NA; j_call: TRBJ2-7; v_call: TRBV28; d_call: NA; cdr3_aa: CASSSLDEQYF; cdr3_nt: TGTGCCAGCAGTTCTTTAGACGAGCAGTACTTC
cdr3_length: 17; clone_size: NA; j_call: TRBJ1-5; v_call: TRBV28; d_call: NA; cdr3_aa: CASSLSPDSSLNQPQHF; cdr3_nt: TGTGCCAGCAGTCTCTCCCCGGACAGTTCTCTCAATCAGCCCCAGCATTTT
cdr3_length: 15; clone_size: NA; j_call: TRBJ1-2; v_call: TRBV6-5; d_call: TRBD1; cdr3_aa: CASTGQGAGNYGYTF; cdr3_nt: TGTGCCAGCACCGGACAGGGGGCAGGGAACTATGGCTACACCTTC
cdr3_length: 16; clone_size: once; j_call: TRBJ2-1; v_call: TRBV7-6; d_call: TRBD2; cdr3_aa: CASSLEAGLSYNEQFF; cdr3_nt: TGTGCCAGCAGCTTAGAAGCGGGACTCTCCTACAATGAGCAGTTCTTC
cdr3_length: 18; clone_size: NA; j_call: TRBJ2-7; v_call: TRBV12-2; d_call: NA; cdr3_aa: CASRLAFRAGLPSYEQYF; cdr3_nt: TGTGCAAGTCGCTTAGCGTTTCGGGCAGGCCTACCCTCCTACGAGCAGTACTTC
cdr3_length: 16; clone_size: once; j_call: TRBJ1-6; v_call: TRBV5-1; d_call: NA; cdr3_aa: CASSPTNRVFNSPLHF; cdr3_nt: TGCGCCAGCAGCCCAACCAACCGTGTATTTAATTCACCCCTCCACTTT
cdr3_length: 14; clone_size: NA; j_call: TRBJ2-7; v_call: TRBV7-9; d_call: NA; cdr3_aa: CASSPTGPPYEQYF; cdr3_nt: TGTGCCAGCAGCCCAACAGGGCCCCCCTACGAGCAGTACTTC